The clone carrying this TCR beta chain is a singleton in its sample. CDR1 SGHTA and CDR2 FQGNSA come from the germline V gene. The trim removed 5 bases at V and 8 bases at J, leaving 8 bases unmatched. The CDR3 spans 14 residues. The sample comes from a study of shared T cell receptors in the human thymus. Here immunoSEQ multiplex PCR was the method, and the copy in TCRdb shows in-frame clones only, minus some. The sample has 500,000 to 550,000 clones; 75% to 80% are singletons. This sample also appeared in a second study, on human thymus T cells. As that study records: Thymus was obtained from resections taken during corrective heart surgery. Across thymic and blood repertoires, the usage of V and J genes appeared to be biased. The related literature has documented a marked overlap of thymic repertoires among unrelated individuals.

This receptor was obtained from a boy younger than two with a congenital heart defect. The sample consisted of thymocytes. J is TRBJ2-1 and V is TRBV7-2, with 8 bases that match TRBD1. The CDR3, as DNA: TGTGCCAGCAGCGAGGGAGTGACAGGGGATGAGCAGTTCTTC. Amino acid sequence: CASSEGVTGDEQFF.